This T cell receptor (beta chain) was observed in a study of blood T cell repertoires in COVID-19. The wider study: Cohort 3 recovery required two negative PCRs, clearance, or symptom resolution. The cDNA or gDNA used as material had been derived from T cells, B-cell-depleted T cells, or PBMCs.

In the source study's methods: From reference gene primer amplification, estimates of nucleated cell counts were derived. TCRdb's table, derived via immunoSEQ multiplex PCR, lists solely in-frame clones and lacks some. The V and J calls and clone size are taken from that table; D and trimming were inferred from the DNA. This table has roughly 150,000 clones, over 75% appearing once. Trimming cost V 7 bases and J 2 bases; bases outside gene matches: 5. The CDR3 covers 14 residues. In germline, CDR1 is MGHRA, CDR2 YSYEKL. Clinical history as reported by participants underpinned cohort assignment. This receptor was identified in a man in his fifties or sixties in a cohort exposed to, infected with or recovered from COVID-19 (not recorded which). The J gene is TRBJ2-3, the V gene TRBV4-1; 8 nucleotides align to TRBD2. The sequencing sample was made of PBMCs or T cells enriched from blood (not recorded which). The CDR3 DNA is TGCGCCAGCAAACATAGCGGGAACACAGATACGCAGTATTTT. Its protein product is CASKHSGNTDTQYF.